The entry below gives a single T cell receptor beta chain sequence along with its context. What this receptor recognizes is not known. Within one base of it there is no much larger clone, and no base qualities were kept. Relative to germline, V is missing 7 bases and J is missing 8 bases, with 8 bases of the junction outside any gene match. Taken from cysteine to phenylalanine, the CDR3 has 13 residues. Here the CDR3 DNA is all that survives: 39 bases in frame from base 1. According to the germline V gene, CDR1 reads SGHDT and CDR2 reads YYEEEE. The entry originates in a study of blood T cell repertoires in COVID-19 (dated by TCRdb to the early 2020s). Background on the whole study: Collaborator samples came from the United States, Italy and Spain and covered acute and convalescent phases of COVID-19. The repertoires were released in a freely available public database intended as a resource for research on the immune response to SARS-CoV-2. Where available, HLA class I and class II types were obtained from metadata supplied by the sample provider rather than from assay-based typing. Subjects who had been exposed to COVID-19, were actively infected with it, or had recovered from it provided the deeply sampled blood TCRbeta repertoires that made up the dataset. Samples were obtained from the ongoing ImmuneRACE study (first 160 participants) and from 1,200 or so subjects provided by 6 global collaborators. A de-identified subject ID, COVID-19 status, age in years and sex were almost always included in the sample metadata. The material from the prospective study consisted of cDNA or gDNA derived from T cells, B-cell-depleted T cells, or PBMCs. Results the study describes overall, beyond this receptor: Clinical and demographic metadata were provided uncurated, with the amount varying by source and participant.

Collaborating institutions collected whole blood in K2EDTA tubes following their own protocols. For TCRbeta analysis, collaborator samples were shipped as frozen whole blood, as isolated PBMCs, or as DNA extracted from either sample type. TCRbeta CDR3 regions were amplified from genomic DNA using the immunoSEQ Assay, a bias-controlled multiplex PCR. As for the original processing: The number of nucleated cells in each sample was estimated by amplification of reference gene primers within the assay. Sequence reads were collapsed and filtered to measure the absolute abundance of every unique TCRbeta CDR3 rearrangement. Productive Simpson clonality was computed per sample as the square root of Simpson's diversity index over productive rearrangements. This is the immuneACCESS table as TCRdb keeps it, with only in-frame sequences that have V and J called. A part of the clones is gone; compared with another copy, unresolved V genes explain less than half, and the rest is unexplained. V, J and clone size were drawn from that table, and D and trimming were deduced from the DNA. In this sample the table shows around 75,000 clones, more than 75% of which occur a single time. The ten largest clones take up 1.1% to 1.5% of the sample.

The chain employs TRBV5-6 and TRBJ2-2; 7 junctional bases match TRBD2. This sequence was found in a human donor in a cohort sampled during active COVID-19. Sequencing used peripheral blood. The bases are TGTGCCAGCTTGAGCGGGGCCTCTGGGGAGCTGTTTTTT. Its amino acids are CASLSGASGELFF.